The 4 T cell receptor beta chains in this list originate from one sample, sequenced in a study of OX40 agonist ivuxolimab in advanced cancers. TCRdb's copy holds only in-frame clones and misses some; the assay was immunoSEQ multiplex PCR. The table lists nearly 70,000 clones, approximately 87% of them singletons. Sequenced here: CD4+ or CD8+ T cells sorted from blood, sampled in a trial of the OX40 agonist ivuxolimab. Receptor source: an adult with an advanced solid tumor such as melanoma, head and neck, liver or kidney cancer.

The chain uses TRBV7-9 and TRBJ1-1, with 7 bases identical to TRBD1. Trimming took 1 base from V and 2 from J; bases not matched to a gene: 1. Germline V gives CDR1 SEHNR, CDR2 FQNEAQ (reference sequence). This CDR3 has 14 residues. The DNA for the CDR3 is TGTGCCAGCAGCTTAGGGGACAGAAACACTGAAGCTTTCTTT. Its protein product is CASSLGDRNTEAFF.

The chain is built from TRBV27 and TRBJ1-1, with D possibly being TRBD1 (5 bases). Trimming took off 5 bases at V and 3 bases at J, with 13 bases between the two ends. Germline V gives CDR1 MNHEY, CDR2 SMNVEV (reference sequence). The CDR3 is made up of 14 amino acids. CDR3 protein: CASSVAGDYTEAFF. The CDR3 DNA is TGTGCCAGCAGTGTTGCGGGGGACTACACTGAAGCTTTCTTT.

J is TRBJ2-1 and V is TRBV10-2; the D is unclear. V lost 3 bases and J 3 bases, leaving 3 bases between the germline ends. Germline CDR1 is WSHSY and CDR2 is SAAADI. The CDR3 extends over 12 amino acids. The CDR3 sequence is CASSDSYNEQFF. The CDR3 bases are TGCGCCAGCAGTGACAGCTACAATGAGCAGTTCTTC.

The J gene is TRBJ1-6, the V gene TRBV11-3; D is perhaps TRBD1 (6 bases). The V gene's germline CDR1 is SGHNT and CDR2 YENEEA. CDR3 size: 14 residues. V was pared by 5 bases and J by 7 bases, with 12 bases between. CDR3 nucleotide sequence: TGTGCCAGCAGCCCACAGGGTTACAATTCACCCCTCCACTTT. Amino acid sequence: CASSPQGYNSPLHF.